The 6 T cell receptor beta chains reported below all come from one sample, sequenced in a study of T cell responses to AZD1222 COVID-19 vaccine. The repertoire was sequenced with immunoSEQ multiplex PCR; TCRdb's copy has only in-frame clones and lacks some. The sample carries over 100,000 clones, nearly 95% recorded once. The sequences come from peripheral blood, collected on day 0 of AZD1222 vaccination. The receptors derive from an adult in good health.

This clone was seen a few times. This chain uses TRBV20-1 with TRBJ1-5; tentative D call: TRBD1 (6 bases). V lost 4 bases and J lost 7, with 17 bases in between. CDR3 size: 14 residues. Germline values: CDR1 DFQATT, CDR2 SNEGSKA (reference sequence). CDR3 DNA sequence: TGCAGTGCTACTGAGGACAGCTCGGGGCAGCCCCAGCATTTT. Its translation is CSATEDSSGQPQHF.

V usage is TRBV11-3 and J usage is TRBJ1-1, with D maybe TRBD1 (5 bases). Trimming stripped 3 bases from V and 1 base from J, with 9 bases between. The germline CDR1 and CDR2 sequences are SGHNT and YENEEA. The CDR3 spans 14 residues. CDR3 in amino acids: CASSLRQQNTEAFF. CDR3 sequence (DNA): TGTGCCAGCAGCTTGAGACAGCAGAACACTGAAGCTTTCTTT.

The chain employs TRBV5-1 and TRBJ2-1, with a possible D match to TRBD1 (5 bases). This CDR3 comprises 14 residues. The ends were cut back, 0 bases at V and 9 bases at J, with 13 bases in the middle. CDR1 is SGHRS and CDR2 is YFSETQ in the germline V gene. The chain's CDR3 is CASSLVQGTTEQFF. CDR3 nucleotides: TGCGCCAGCAGCTTGGTCCAGGGTACGACTGAGCAGTTCTTC.

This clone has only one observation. DNA of the CDR3: TGTGCCAGTAAGATAAGCGGGAACACCGGGGAGCTGTTTTTT. This codes for CASKISGNTGELFF. J is TRBJ2-2 and V is TRBV19; D is perhaps TRBD2 (5 bases). Between the trimmed V and J ends, which lost 7 bases and 1 base, there was a span of 10 bases. CDR1 and CDR2 from the germline V gene are LNHDA and SQIVND (reference sequence). This CDR3 has 14 residues. Together with reference TRBV19 and TRBJ2-2, the CDR3 gives the full variable domain: DGGITQSPKYLFRKEGQNVTLSCEQNLNHDAMYWYRQDPGQGLRLIYYSQIVNDFQKGDIAEGYSVSREKKESFPLTVTSAQKNPTAFYLCASKISGNTGELFFGEGSRLTVL.

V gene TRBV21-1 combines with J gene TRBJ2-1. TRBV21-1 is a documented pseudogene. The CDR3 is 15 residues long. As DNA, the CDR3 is TGTGCCAGCAGCAAATGGGAGACAGTCACGGAGGAGCAGTTCTTC. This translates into CASSKWETVTEEQFF.

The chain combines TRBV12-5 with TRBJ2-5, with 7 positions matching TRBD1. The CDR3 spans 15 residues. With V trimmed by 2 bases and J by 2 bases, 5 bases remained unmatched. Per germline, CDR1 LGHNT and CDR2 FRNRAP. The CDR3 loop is CASGLQTGPQETQYF. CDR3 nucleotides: TGTGCTAGTGGTTTGCAGACAGGGCCACAAGAGACCCAGTACTTC.